This T cell receptor (beta chain) was captured in a study of blood T cell repertoires in COVID-19. About the research overall: Some COVID-19 samples were acute and others convalescent; all came from the United States, Italy and Spain.

In the source study's methods: Reference gene primer amplification gave estimated nucleated cell counts. Method: immunoSEQ multiplex PCR; TCRdb's copy keeps in-frame clones and lacks some. Clonal size and the V and J genes are those of that table, whereas D and trimming came from the DNA. Of 350,000 to 500,000 clones listed, approximately 90% are singletons. Germline CDR1 and CDR2: MNHNY and SVGAGI (reference sequence). This CDR3 is built from 13 residues. Between the trimmed V and J ends, which lost 5 bases and 3 bases, there was a span of 11 bases. The TCR comes from a man aged 18 to 35 with COVID-19, enrolled during active disease. The sample taken for sequencing was peripheral blood. V gene TRBV6-6 combines with J gene TRBJ2-7, with D perhaps matching TRBD2 (6 bases). The CDR3 coding sequence is TGTGCCAGCAGTAATAGCGGTTACTACGAGCAGTACTTC. It specifies CASSNSGYYEQYF.